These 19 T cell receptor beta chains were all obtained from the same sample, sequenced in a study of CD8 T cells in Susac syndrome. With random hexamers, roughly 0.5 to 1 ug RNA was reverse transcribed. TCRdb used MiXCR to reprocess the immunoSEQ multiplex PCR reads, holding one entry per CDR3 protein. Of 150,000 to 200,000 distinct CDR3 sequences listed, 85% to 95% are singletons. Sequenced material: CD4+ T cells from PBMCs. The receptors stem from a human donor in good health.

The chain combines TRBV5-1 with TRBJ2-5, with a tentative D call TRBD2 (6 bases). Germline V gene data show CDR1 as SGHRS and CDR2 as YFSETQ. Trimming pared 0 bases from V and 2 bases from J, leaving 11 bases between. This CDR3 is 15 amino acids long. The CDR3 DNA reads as TGCGCCAGCAGCTTGGCCGGGGGAGGACAAGAGACCCAGTACTTC. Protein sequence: CASSLAGGGQETQYF.

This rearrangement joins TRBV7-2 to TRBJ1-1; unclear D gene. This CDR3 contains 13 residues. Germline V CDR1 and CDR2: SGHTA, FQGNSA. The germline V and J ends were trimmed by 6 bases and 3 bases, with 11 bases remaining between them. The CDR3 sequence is CASREDGHTEAFF. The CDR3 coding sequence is TGTGCCAGCAGGGAGGACGGGCACACTGAAGCTTTCTTT.

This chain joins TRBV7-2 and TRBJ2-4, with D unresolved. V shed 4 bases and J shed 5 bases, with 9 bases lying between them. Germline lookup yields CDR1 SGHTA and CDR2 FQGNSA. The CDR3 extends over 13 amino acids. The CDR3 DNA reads TGTGCCAGCAGCTCCCGCCGGGAAAACATTCAGTACTTC. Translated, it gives CASSSRRENIQYF. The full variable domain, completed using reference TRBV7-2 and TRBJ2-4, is GAGVSQSPSNKVTEKGKDVELRCDPISGHTALYWYRQSLGQGLEFLIYFQGNSAPDKSGLPSDRFSAERTGGSVSTLTIQRTQQEDSAVYLCASSSRRENIQYFGAGTRLSVL.

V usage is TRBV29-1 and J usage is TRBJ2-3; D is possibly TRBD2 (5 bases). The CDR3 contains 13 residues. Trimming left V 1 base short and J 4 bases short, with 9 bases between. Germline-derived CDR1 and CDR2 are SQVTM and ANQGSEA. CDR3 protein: CSVEASGADTQYF. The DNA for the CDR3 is TGCAGCGTTGAAGCCAGCGGTGCAGATACGCAGTATTTT.

CDR3 sequence reads: CATSRVLGGWGTDTQYF. CDR3 nucleotide sequence: TGTGCCACCAGCAGAGTATTGGGGGGTTGGGGGACAGATACGCAGTATTTT. The V and J genes are TRBV15 and TRBJ2-3, with D possibly TRBD2 on 6 matching bases. The V gene's germline CDR1 is LNHNV and CDR2 YYDKDF (reference sequence). Trimming cost V 1 base and J 3 bases, with 17 bases left between them. The CDR3 totals 17 residues.

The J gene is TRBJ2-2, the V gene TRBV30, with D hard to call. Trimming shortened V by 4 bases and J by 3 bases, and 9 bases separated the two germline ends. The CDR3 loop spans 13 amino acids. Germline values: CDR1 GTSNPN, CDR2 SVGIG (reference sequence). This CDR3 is CAWMWTHTGELFF. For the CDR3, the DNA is TGTGCCTGGATGTGGACCCACACCGGGGAGCTGTTTTTT.

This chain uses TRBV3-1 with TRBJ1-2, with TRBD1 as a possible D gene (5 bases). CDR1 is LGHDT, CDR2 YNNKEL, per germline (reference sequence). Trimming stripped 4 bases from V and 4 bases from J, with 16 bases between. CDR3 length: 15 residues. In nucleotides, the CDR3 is TGTGCCAGCAGCCCGCGGGGCAGGGCCTTCTATGGCTACACCTTC. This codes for CASSPRGRAFYGYTF.

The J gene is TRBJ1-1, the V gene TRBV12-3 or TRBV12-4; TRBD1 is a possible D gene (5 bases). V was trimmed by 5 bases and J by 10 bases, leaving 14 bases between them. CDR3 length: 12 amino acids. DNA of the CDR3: TGTGCCAGCAGTCTCGCAGGGACGGGAGCTTTCTTT. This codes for CASSLAGTGAFF.

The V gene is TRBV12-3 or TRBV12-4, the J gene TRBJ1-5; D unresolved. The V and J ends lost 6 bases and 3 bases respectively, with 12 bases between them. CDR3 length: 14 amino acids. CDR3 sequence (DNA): TGTGCCAGCAGCCTTCGGGAGAACAATCAGCCCCAGCATTTT. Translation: CASSLRENNQPQHF.

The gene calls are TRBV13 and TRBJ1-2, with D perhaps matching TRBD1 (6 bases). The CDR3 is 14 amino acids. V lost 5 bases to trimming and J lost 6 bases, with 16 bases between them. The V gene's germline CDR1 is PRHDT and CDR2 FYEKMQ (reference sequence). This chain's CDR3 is CASSPSGVSDGYTF. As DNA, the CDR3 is TGTGCCAGCAGCCCATCAGGGGTTTCGGATGGCTACACCTTC. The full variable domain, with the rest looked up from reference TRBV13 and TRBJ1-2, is AAGVIQSPRHLIKEKRETATLKCYPIPRHDTVYWYQQGPGQDPQFLISFYEKMQSDKGSIPDRFSAQQFSDYHSELNMSSLELGDSALYFCASSPSGVSDGYTFGSGTRLTVV.

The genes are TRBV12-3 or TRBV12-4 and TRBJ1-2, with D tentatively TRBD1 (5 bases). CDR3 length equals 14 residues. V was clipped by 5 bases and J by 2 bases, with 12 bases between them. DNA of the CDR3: TGTGCCAGCAGTCACACCCGGGGGAACTATGGCTACACCTTC. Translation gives CASSHTRGNYGYTF.

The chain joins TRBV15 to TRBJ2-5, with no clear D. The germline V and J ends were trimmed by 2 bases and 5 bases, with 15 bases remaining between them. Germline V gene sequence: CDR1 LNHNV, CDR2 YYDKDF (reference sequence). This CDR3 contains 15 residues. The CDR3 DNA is TGTGCCACCAGCAGACCGCTTCCTAGTCAGGAGACCCAGTACTTC. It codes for CATSRPLPSQETQYF.

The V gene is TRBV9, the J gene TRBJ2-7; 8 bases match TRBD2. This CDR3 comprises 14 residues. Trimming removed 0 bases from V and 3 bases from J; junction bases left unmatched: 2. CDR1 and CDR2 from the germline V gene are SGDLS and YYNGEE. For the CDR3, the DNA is TGTGCCAGCAGCGTAGGTAGCGGGGTCTACGAGCAGTACTTC. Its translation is CASSVGSGVYEQYF.

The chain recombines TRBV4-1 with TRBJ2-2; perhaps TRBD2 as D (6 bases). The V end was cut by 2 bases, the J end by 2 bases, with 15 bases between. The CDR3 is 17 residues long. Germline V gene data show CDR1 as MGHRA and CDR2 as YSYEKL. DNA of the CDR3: TGCGCCAGCAGCCAATATTTCGCGGGGCCTAACACCGGGGAGCTGTTTTTT. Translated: CASSQYFAGPNTGELFF.

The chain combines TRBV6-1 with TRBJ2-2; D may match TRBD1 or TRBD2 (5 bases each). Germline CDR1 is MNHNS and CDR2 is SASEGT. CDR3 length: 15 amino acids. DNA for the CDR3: TGTGCAACCGGGGCCGTCTGGGGCAGCTCCGGGGAGCTGTTTTTT. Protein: CATGAVWGSSGELFF.

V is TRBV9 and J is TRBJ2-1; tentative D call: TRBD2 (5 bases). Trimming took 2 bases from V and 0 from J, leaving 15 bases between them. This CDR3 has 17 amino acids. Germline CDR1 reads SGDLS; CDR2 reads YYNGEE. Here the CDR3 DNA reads TGTGCCAGCAGCGTTCTCCCGGGATATAGCTCCTACAATGAGCAGTTCTTC. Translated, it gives CASSVLPGYSSYNEQFF.

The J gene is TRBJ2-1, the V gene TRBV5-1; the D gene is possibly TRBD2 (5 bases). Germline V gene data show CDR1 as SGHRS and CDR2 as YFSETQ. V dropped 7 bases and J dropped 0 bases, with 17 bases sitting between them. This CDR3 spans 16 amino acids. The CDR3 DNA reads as TGCGCCAGCGCCTTCCGAAGCGGAAGCTCCTACAATGAGCAGTTCTTC. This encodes CASAFRSGSSYNEQFF.

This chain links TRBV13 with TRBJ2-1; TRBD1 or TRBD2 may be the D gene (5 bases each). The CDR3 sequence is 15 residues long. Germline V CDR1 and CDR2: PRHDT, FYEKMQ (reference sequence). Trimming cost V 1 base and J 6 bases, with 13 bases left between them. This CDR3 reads CASSLERRAGNEQFF. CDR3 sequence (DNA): TGTGCCAGCAGCTTAGAGCGCAGGGCGGGCAATGAGCAGTTCTTC.

CDR3 sequence reads: CASSFDTSSNEQYF. The CDR3 DNA sequence: TGTGCCAGCAGCTTCGACACCTCTAGTAACGAGCAGTACTTC. The chain carries TRBV7-2 and TRBJ2-7; D not certain. Germline V gives CDR1 SGHTA, CDR2 FQGNSA. The V end lost 3 bases, the J end lost 5 bases, and 14 bases lay between the germline ends. The CDR3 contains 14 residues.